These 21 T cell receptor beta chains were sequenced from one sample in a study of siplizumab effects on memory and regulatory T cells. This table comes from immunoSEQ multiplex PCR, and its TCRdb copy is limited to in-frame clones, with some not included. The data contain 90,000 to 120,000 clones, around 92% of them singletons. Sequencing used CD4+ T cells sorted from blood. The receptors were gathered from a human donor in good health. Some clones in this sample may be carry-over from other donors' samples.

This clone was seen once. The chain uses TRBV19 and TRBJ2-2; 13 nucleotides agree with TRBD2. This CDR3 spans 18 amino acids. V trimming: 3 bases; J trimming: 0 bases; junction bases outside the gene matches: 4. Germline values: CDR1 LNHDA, CDR2 SQIVND (reference sequence). CDR3 in DNA: TGTGCCAGTAGTATTACTAGCGGGAGGGGACCGAACACCGGGGAGCTGTTTTTT. Amino acids: CASSITSGRGPNTGELFF.

The CDR3 protein is CASSLTTGAINNEQFF. The CDR3, as DNA: TGTGCCAGCAGTCTAACGACAGGGGCGATTAACAATGAGCAGTTCTTC. This chain uses TRBV7-3 with TRBJ2-1, with TRBD1 identical over 8 bases. Unmatched junction bases numbered 12, after V lost 6 bases and J lost 5 bases. The germline CDR1 and CDR2 sequences are SGHTA and FQGTGA. The CDR3 runs to 16 residues.

The chain links TRBV5-4 to TRBJ1-1, with 8 bases fitting TRBD1. Per germline, CDR1 SGHNT and CDR2 YYREEE (reference sequence). V dropped 4 bases and J dropped 3; count of bases not matched to a gene: 8. The CDR3 covers 15 residues. The CDR3 spells CASSRPGGAYTEAFF. CDR3 in DNA: TGTGCCAGCAGCCGTCCAGGGGGCGCGTACACTGAAGCTTTCTTT.

CDR3: CATSRDPATSYEQYF. The CDR3 DNA is TGTGCCACCAGCAGAGATCCGGCAACCTCCTACGAGCAGTACTTC. The V call is TRBV15, the J call TRBJ2-7; D is unclear. From germline, CDR1 is LNHNV and CDR2 YYDKDF (reference sequence). The CDR3 spans 15 residues. Trimming shortened V by 0 bases and J by 0 bases, and 9 bases separated the two germline ends.

The chain has TRBV5-1 and TRBJ2-1; 7 nucleotides agree with TRBD2. This CDR3 spans 15 amino acids. V lost 2 bases to trimming and J lost 3 bases; unmatched junction nucleotides: 5. The V gene's germline CDR1 is SGHRS and CDR2 YFSETQ. The CDR3 sequence is CASSFLAANYNEQFF. The DNA for the CDR3 is TGCGCCAGCAGCTTCCTAGCGGCAAACTACAATGAGCAGTTCTTC.

This chain joins TRBV13 and TRBJ2-5; 14 bases map to TRBD2. V lost 5 bases to trimming and J lost 4 bases; unmatched junction nucleotides: 6. The CDR3 runs 16 residues. CDR1 and CDR2 from the germline V gene are PRHDT and FYEKMQ (reference sequence). The CDR3, as DNA: TGTGCCAGCAGCGGGACTAGCGGGAGTTGGGTAGAGACCCAGTACTTC. It yields the protein CASSGTSGSWVETQYF.

The V gene is TRBV7-9, the J gene TRBJ1-2, with TRBD1 matching 9 bases. Germline lookup yields CDR1 SEHNR and CDR2 FQNEAQ (reference sequence). The CDR3 contains 14 residues. The V and J ends lost 11 bases and 3 bases, in that order; junction bases with no gene match: 10. CDR3 in DNA: TGTGCCGTCCGAAGGACAGGGGTTGACTATGGCTACACCTTC. Protein product: CAVRRTGVDYGYTF.

The rearrangement joins TRBV11-2 to TRBJ1-1; D possibly corresponds to TRBD1 (5 bases). V was cut by 5 bases and J by 5 bases, with 21 bases left in between. The CDR3 covers 16 residues. The germline V gene encodes CDR1 SGHAT and CDR2 FQNNGV. This chain's CDR3 is CASSRNYARGWTEAFF. DNA for the CDR3: TGTGCCAGCAGCCGAAATTACGCCCGGGGCTGGACTGAAGCTTTCTTT.

The rearrangement uses TRBV2 and TRBJ2-2; D gene ambiguous. The CDR3 loop spans 18 amino acids. The germline gives CDR1 SNHLY, CDR2 FYNNEI. The V gene lost 3 bases and the J gene lost 2 bases, with 19 bases spanning the gap. For the CDR3, the DNA is TGTGCCAGCAGTGATGGGTGGGCCGGCTGGATCAACACCGGGGAGCTGTTTTTT. It encodes CASSDGWAGWINTGELFF. Full variable domain (rest looked up from reference TRBV2 and TRBJ2-2): EPEVTQTPSHQVTQMGQEVILRCVPISNHLYFYWYRQILGQKVEFLVSFYNNEISEKSEIFDDQFSVERPDGSNFTLKIRSTKLEDSAMYFCASSDGWAGWINTGELFFGEGSRLTVL.

The V and J genes are TRBV6-5 and TRBJ1-2, with 7 nucleotides matching TRBD1. V shed 6 bases and J 7 bases; nucleotides not matched to a gene: 5. The CDR3 totals 12 residues. The V gene's germline CDR1 is MNHEY and CDR2 SVGAGI. CDR3 DNA: TGTGCCAGCAGCCGACAGGGTAGTGGCTACACCTTC. This sequence encodes CASSRQGSGYTF.

V and J are TRBV10-2 and TRBJ1-4; no clear D. The CDR3 extends over 15 amino acids. Germline V gene lookup returns CDR1 WSHSY and CDR2 SAAADI. V was pared by 0 bases and J by 4 bases, with 9 bases between. The CDR3 DNA sequence: TGCGCCAGCAGTGAGTCGAGGTTTCGTAATGAAAAACTGTTTTTT. This encodes CASSESRFRNEKLFF.

The rearrangement uses TRBV11-2 and TRBJ1-1; D not certain. Trimming pared 5 bases from V and 1 base from J, leaving 14 bases between. This CDR3 contains 15 residues. Germline V gene data show CDR1 as SGHAT and CDR2 as FQNNGV. In DNA form, the CDR3 reads TGTGCCAGCAGCCCCCCGCCCCACGGGAACACTGAAGCTTTCTTT. The encoded protein is CASSPPPHGNTEAFF. Combining the CDR3 with reference TRBV11-2 and TRBJ1-1 gives the whole variable domain EAGVAQSPRYKIIEKRQSVAFWCNPISGHATLYWYQQILGQGPKLLIQFQNNGVVDDSQLPKDRFSAERLKGVDSTLKIQPAKLEDSAVYLCASSPPPHGNTEAFFGQGTRLTVV.

The V call is TRBV6-5, the J call TRBJ2-4; D is unclear. The CDR3 totals 13 residues. The V and J ends lost 0 bases and 8 bases respectively, with 8 bases between them. CDR1 is MNHEY and CDR2 is SVGAGI in the germline V gene. The CDR3 loop reads CASSYSGWDIQYF. The CDR3 DNA is TGTGCCAGCAGTTACTCCGGGTGGGACATTCAGTACTTC.

J is TRBJ2-7 and V is TRBV13; D is undetermined. Germline V gives CDR1 PRHDT, CDR2 FYEKMQ (reference sequence). Between the trimmed V and J ends, which lost 5 bases and 5 bases, there was a span of 7 bases. The CDR3 sequence is 11 residues long. DNA of the CDR3: TGTGCCAGCAGCGAGTCCCACGAGCAGTACTTC. Translation: CASSESHEQYF. Full variable domain (missing parts from reference TRBV13 and TRBJ2-7): AAGVIQSPRHLIKEKRETATLKCYPIPRHDTVYWYQQGPGQDPQFLISFYEKMQSDKGSIPDRFSAQQFSDYHSELNMSSLELGDSALYFCASSESHEQYFGPGTRLTVT.

This chain uses TRBV6-5 with TRBJ1-5; 9 positions agree with TRBD1. This CDR3 is built from 15 residues. J was trimmed by 8 bases and V by 6 bases; bases with no gene match: 11. Germline V gene sequence: CDR1 MNHEY, CDR2 SVGAGI. The CDR3 bases are TGTGCCAGCAGCCCATTGACAGGGGGTAAGAAGCCCCAGCATTTT. Residues: CASSPLTGGKKPQHF.

The table lists this clone with a count of one. The chain joins TRBV28 to TRBJ1-3; 8 nucleotides line up with TRBD1. The CDR3 spans 15 residues. CDR1 and CDR2 (germline): MDHEN, SYDVKM. The V gene end was trimmed by 6 bases and the J gene end by 0 bases; junction bases not matched to a gene: 4. CDR3 region: CASRFTGGSGNTIYF. CDR3 bases: TGTGCCAGCAGGTTTACAGGGGGCTCTGGAAACACCATATATTTT.

There are a few counts of this clone. The V and J genes are TRBV6-6 and TRBJ2-3, with 14 bases fitting TRBD2. V trimming: 6 bases; J trimming: 3 bases; junction bases outside the gene matches: 5. Per germline, CDR1 MNHNY and CDR2 SVGAGI (reference sequence). The CDR3 is made up of 16 amino acids. DNA for the CDR3: TGTGCCAGCAGGACTAGCGGGAGGGCGGGAACAGATACGCAGTATTTT. It yields the protein CASRTSGRAGTDTQYF.

Only one count was recorded for this clone. The CDR3 region has the DNA TGTGCCAGCAGTTACCAACCGAACACTGAAGCTTTCTTT. Residues: CASSYQPNTEAFF. This chain uses TRBV6-5 with TRBJ1-1, with D hard to call. The V end lost 2 bases, the J end lost 1 base, and 5 bases lay between the germline ends. The CDR3 is 13 residues long. Germline V lookup: CDR1 MNHEY, CDR2 SVGAGI.

The chain's CDR3 is CATSRDYVNRNGYTF. As DNA, the CDR3 is TGTGCCACCAGCAGAGATTATGTTAACCGGAACGGCTACACCTTC. The chain employs TRBV15 and TRBJ1-2; D unclear. Germline CDR1 reads LNHNV; CDR2 reads YYDKDF (reference sequence). Deletions cut 0 bases from V and 8 bases from J, with 16 bases between. CDR3 length: 15 amino acids.

The rearrangement joins TRBV6-5 to TRBJ1-4; TRBD1 is a possible D gene (6 bases). The germline CDR1 and CDR2 sequences are MNHEY and SVGAGI. The CDR3 spans 16 residues. V was clipped by 2 bases and J by 0 bases, with 10 bases between them. CDR3 DNA sequence: TGTGCCAGCAGTTACGGTCAGGGGACAACTAATGAAAAACTGTTTTTT. Protein product: CASSYGQGTTNEKLFF.

This chain connects TRBV19 to TRBJ2-3, with 9 bases matching TRBD2. Per germline, CDR1 LNHDA and CDR2 SQIVND (reference sequence). This CDR3 has 14 residues. The J segment lost 2 bases and the V segment lost 7 bases, leaving 4 bases of the junction unmatched. CDR3 coding DNA: TGTGCCAGTACCCGGACTAGCGACACAGATACGCAGTATTTT. Its translation: CASTRTSDTDTQYF.